This T cell receptor (beta chain) was sequenced during a study of Graves' ophthalmopathy and Graves' hyperthyroidism. This clonotype was found many times. This CDR3 has 15 amino acids. V shed 6 bases and J 2 bases; nucleotides not matched to a gene: 4. Looked up from germline, CDR1 is MNHNS and CDR2 is SASEGT. RNA transcripts served as template for amplifying TCR beta CDR3 sequences. RT-PCR was first run with HTBI primers, then multiplex PCR in a second round. TCRdb called the multiplex PCR reads again in MiXCR, with one record for every CDR3 protein. The table has approximately 460,000 distinct CDR3 sequences, under 15% seen once.

This receptor was taken from a woman aged 30 to 39 with Graves' ophthalmopathy. The sequenced material came from blood. This chain joins TRBV6-1 and TRBJ1-6, with TRBD1 identical over 7 bases. The CDR3 region is CASREGATYNSPLHF. In DNA form, the CDR3 reads TGTGCCAGCAGGGAGGGGGCCACCTATAATTCACCCCTCCACTTT.